Each of the 32 T cell receptor beta chains below was sequenced from the same sample in a study of T cell repertoires in ileal Crohn's disease. Profiled with immunoSEQ multiplex PCR; TCRdb holds only in-frame clones, not every one. The data hold about 30,000 clones, with about 81% observed a single time. The specimen sequenced was ileal tissue. The source is an adult with Crohn's disease.

The chain combines TRBV7-2 with TRBJ1-5, with 10 bases lining up with TRBD1. The CDR3 is 14 amino acids. Germline V gene lookup returns CDR1 SGHTA and CDR2 FQGNSA. Losses at the gene ends were 5 bases for V and 7 bases for J; bases not matched to a gene: 5. CDR3 amino acids: CASSETGGWQPQHF. CDR3 in DNA: TGTGCCAGCAGCGAGACAGGGGGCTGGCAGCCCCAGCATTTT.

The rearrangement uses TRBV11-2 and TRBJ2-2; a possible D gene is TRBD1 (6 bases). This CDR3 comprises 20 residues. Between the trimmed V and J ends, which lost 0 bases and 7 bases, there was a span of 27 bases. Per the germline V gene, CDR1 is SGHAT and CDR2 is FQNNGV. Here the CDR3 reads CASSLESPAGPTGSGGELFF. CDR3 in DNA: TGTGCCAGCAGCTTAGAATCTCCTGCGGGCCCTACAGGGTCCGGCGGGGAGCTGTTTTTT.

The genes are TRBV5-1 and TRBJ1-1, with a weak D call TRBD1 (6 bases). Germline V gene data show CDR1 as SGHRS and CDR2 as YFSETQ. V gave up 5 bases and J gave up 4 bases, with 15 bases separating them. The CDR3 loop spans 14 amino acids. For the CDR3, the DNA is TGCGCCAGCAGGAACAGGGTGGACGCCACTGAAGCTTTCTTT. Translating gives CASRNRVDATEAFF.

CDR3 loop: CASSSLGGQGNTGELFF. The CDR3 DNA is TGTGCCAGCAGCTCCCTCGGGGGACAGGGGAACACCGGGGAGCTGTTTTTT. This sequence joins TRBV7-9 and TRBJ2-2; 9 bases map to TRBD1. The CDR3 consists of 17 residues. Germline V gives CDR1 SEHNR, CDR2 FQNEAQ (reference sequence). The V gene end was trimmed by 4 bases and the J gene end by 1 base; junction bases not matched to a gene: 7.

V and J are TRBV6-4 and TRBJ1-5; D gene ambiguous. Trimming took 0 bases from V and 2 from J, leaving 14 bases between them. The CDR3 sequence is 17 residues long. CDR1 and CDR2 (germline): MRHNA, SNTAGT. The CDR3 loop is CASSDSPPGKGNQPQHF. The CDR3 DNA follows: TGTGCCAGCAGTGACTCTCCACCGGGGAAAGGCAATCAGCCCCAGCATTTT.

The J gene is TRBJ1-5, the V gene TRBV19, with D perhaps matching TRBD1 (5 bases). The CDR3 loop spans 15 amino acids. Trimming took off 5 bases at V and 3 bases at J, with 14 bases between the two ends. In germline, CDR1 is LNHDA, CDR2 SQIVND (reference sequence). CDR3 in amino acids: CASSEETGINQPQHF. The CDR3 nucleotides are TGTGCCAGTAGTGAGGAAACAGGAATCAATCAGCCCCAGCATTTT.

The V and J genes are TRBV7-8 and TRBJ2-2; maybe TRBD2 (5 bases). The germline V gene encodes CDR1 SGHVS and CDR2 FQNEAQ. This CDR3 has 13 residues. Trimming shortened V by 2 bases and J by 6 bases, and 7 bases separated the two germline ends. Written as DNA, the CDR3 is TGTGCCAGCAGCTTACGGGGTTCCGGGGAGCTGTTTTTT. Its translation: CASSLRGSGELFF.

The rearrangement joins TRBV27 to TRBJ1-1; D may be TRBD1 (5 bases). The CDR3 runs 16 residues. V was pared by 5 bases and J by 0 bases, with 16 bases between. Germline CDR1 reads MNHEY; CDR2 reads SMNVEV (reference sequence). CDR3 nucleotide sequence: TGTGCCAGCAGTCCCAACCTATTGGGGCTGAACACTGAAGCTTTCTTT. The encoded protein is CASSPNLLGLNTEAFF.

V is TRBV7-2 and J is TRBJ2-1; TRBD1 matches 9 bases. Unmatched junction bases numbered 4, after V lost 4 bases and J lost 0 bases. This CDR3 spans 16 amino acids. Germline lookup yields CDR1 SGHTA and CDR2 FQGNSA. The CDR3 nucleotides read TGTGCCAGCAGCTCCCGGACAGGGGCCTCCTACAATGAGCAGTTCTTC. Its translation: CASSSRTGASYNEQFF.

The chain links TRBV10-1 to TRBJ2-7, with D uncertain. V was trimmed by 6 bases and J by 4 bases, leaving 4 bases between them. CDR1 WNHNN and CDR2 SYGVQD come from the germline V gene (reference sequence). This CDR3 is built from 10 residues. CDR3 DNA: TGCGCCAGCAGATCATACGAGCAGTACTTC. It encodes CASRSYEQYF.

V and J are TRBV19 and TRBJ2-1; weak D call: TRBD1 (5 bases). From germline, CDR1 is LNHDA and CDR2 SQIVND (reference sequence). The V end lost 3 bases, the J end lost 3 bases, and 6 bases lay between the germline ends. This CDR3 is 13 amino acids long. The CDR3 sequence is CASSIDSYNEQFF. The CDR3 nucleotides read TGTGCCAGTAGTATCGACAGCTACAATGAGCAGTTCTTC.

V and J are TRBV29-1 and TRBJ2-3; tentative D call: TRBD1 (5 bases). Germline V gene sequence: CDR1 SQVTM, CDR2 ANQGSEA. The CDR3 consists of 13 residues. The germline V and J ends were trimmed by 6 bases and 2 bases, with 12 bases remaining between them. CDR3 DNA: TGCAGCGTCGGACAAAAATTCACAGATACGCAGTATTTT. This sequence encodes CSVGQKFTDTQYF.

This rearrangement joins TRBV29-1 to TRBJ2-2; 7 bases match TRBD1. The CDR3 consists of 15 residues. CDR1 is SQVTM, CDR2 ANQGSEA, per germline. The trim removed 2 bases at V and 1 base at J, leaving 4 bases unmatched. CDR3 DNA sequence: TGCAGCGTTGAAAAGCAGGGGGTGAACACCGGGGAGCTGTTTTTT. This encodes CSVEKQGVNTGELFF.

The V and J genes are TRBV28 and TRBJ2-3, with D maybe TRBD2 (7 bases). V lost 8 bases to trimming and J lost 0 bases, with 15 bases between them. CDR1 and CDR2 (germline): MDHEN, SYDVKM. This CDR3 is 15 amino acids long. CDR3 region: CASLGGAESTDTQYF. As DNA, the CDR3 is TGTGCCAGCCTTGGGGGGGCAGAGAGCACAGATACGCAGTATTTT.

This rearrangement joins TRBV6-6 to TRBJ1-5; the D gene is possibly TRBD1 (6 bases). The V and J ends lost 0 bases and 4 bases respectively, with 7 bases between them. Germline-derived CDR1 and CDR2 are MNHNY and SVGAGI (reference sequence). This CDR3 is built from 14 residues. CDR3 residues: CASSYSGGNQPQHF. CDR3 DNA sequence: TGTGCCAGCAGTTACTCAGGGGGAAATCAGCCCCAGCATTTT.

The V call is TRBV7-3, the J call TRBJ2-3; 9 bases are shared with TRBD2. V was clipped by 3 bases and J by 3 bases; unmatched bases: 1. CDR3 size: 14 residues. The V gene's germline CDR1 is SGHTA and CDR2 FQGTGA. Here the CDR3 DNA reads TGTGCCAGCAGCTTGGGACTAGCTACAGATACGCAGTATTTT. Its protein product is CASSLGLATDTQYF.

The chain carries TRBV5-1 and TRBJ2-2, with unresolved D. The V end was cut by 4 bases, the J end by 10 bases, with 17 bases between. This CDR3 comprises 14 residues. Germline lookup yields CDR1 SGHRS and CDR2 YFSETQ. The CDR3 nucleotides read TGCGCCAGCAGCCTTCCCCGGTCCACAGAGGAGCTGTTTTTT. It is translated as CASSLPRSTEELFF.

This clone has a handful of counts. The gene calls are TRBV14 and TRBJ1-3; no definite D call. The length of the CDR3 is 14 residues. Germline V CDR1 and CDR2: SGHDN, FVKESK. The germline V and J ends were trimmed by 4 bases and 0 bases, with 7 bases remaining between them. Here the CDR3 reads CASSRALSGNTIYF. CDR3 DNA sequence: TGTGCCAGCAGCCGAGCCCTCTCTGGAAACACCATATATTTT. The full variable domain, rest sourced from reference TRBV14 and TRBJ1-3, is EAGVTQFPSHSVIEKGQTVTLRCDPISGHDNLYWYRRVMGKEIKFLLHFVKESKQDESGMPNNRFLAERTGGTYSTLKVQPAELEDSGVYFCASSRALSGNTIYFGEGSWLTVV.

The gene calls are TRBV2 and TRBJ1-2; D possibly corresponds to TRBD1 (6 bases). The CDR3 spans 13 residues. V was trimmed by 8 bases and J by 8 bases, leaving 18 bases between them. CDR1 is SNHLY, CDR2 FYNNEI, per germline. The DNA for the CDR3 is TGTGCCAGCGGCTTGGGGGGGGCTTTGGGCTACACCTTC. Its translation: CASGLGGALGYTF.

The chain combines TRBV18 with TRBJ1-2; possibly TRBD1 for D (5 bases). The germline CDR1 and CDR2 sequences are KGHSH and LQKENI. The length of the CDR3 is 16 residues. V shed 5 bases and J shed 0 bases, with 16 bases lying between them. As DNA, the CDR3 is TGTGCCAGCTCAGAAGCGACAGCCTCAACTAACTATGGCTACACCTTC. Translation gives CASSEATASTNYGYTF.

This clone was detected only a few times. The V and J genes are TRBV18 and TRBJ2-7; perhaps TRBD2 as D (6 bases). V was trimmed by 5 bases and J by 2 bases, leaving 16 bases between them. Germline assignment: CDR1 KGHSH and CDR2 LQKENI. The CDR3 runs 15 residues. In nucleotides, the CDR3 is TGTGCCAGCTCAGGGGGTCGACTAGGTCCCTACGAGCAGTACTTC. The encoded protein is CASSGGRLGPYEQYF.

The rearrangement links TRBV29-1 to TRBJ1-4; D gene uncertain. The CDR3 is made up of 12 amino acids. Deletions cut 4 bases from V and 8 bases from J, with 11 bases between. Germline values: CDR1 SQVTM, CDR2 ANQGSEA. CDR3: CSVGILQEKLFF. CDR3 in DNA: TGCAGCGTTGGTATATTACAGGAAAAACTGTTTTTT. The full variable domain, completed using reference TRBV29-1 and TRBJ1-4, is SAVISQKPSRDICQRGTSLTIQCQVDSQVTMMFWYRQQPGQSLTLIATANQGSEATYESGFVIDKFPISRPNLTFSTLTVSNMSPEDSSIYLCSVGILQEKLFFGSGTQLSVL.

The chain combines TRBV25-1 with TRBJ1-2; 7 bases map to TRBD1. The V gene's germline CDR1 is MGHDK and CDR2 SYGVNS. V trimming: 5 bases; J trimming: 4 bases; junction bases outside the gene matches: 7. The CDR3 has 14 amino acids. The CDR3 DNA sequence: TGTGCCAGCAGTTCGTACCGGGACAGCTATGGCTACACCTTC. As protein: CASSSYRDSYGYTF.

This clone was counted between two and nine times. The chain recombines TRBV6-4 with TRBJ2-1; TRBD2 matches 7 bases. Trimming at V came to 5 bases and at J to 8 bases, leaving 9 bases not matched to a gene. The germline CDR1 and CDR2 sequences are MRHNA and SNTAGT. This CDR3 comprises 14 residues. In nucleotides, the CDR3 is TGTGCCAGCAGTAATGGTACTAGCGTGGATGAGCAGTTCTTC. Translation: CASSNGTSVDEQFF.

V is TRBV6-5 and J is TRBJ1-1; D perhaps matches TRBD1 (6 bases). Deletions cut 2 bases from V and 0 bases from J, with 13 bases between. Germline V gives CDR1 MNHEY, CDR2 SVGAGI. This CDR3 spans 16 amino acids. DNA of the CDR3: TGTGCCAGCAGTTACAACAGGGACACCGTGAACACTGAAGCTTTCTTT. Its protein is CASSYNRDTVNTEAFF.

The chain links TRBV9 to TRBJ1-1; D not certain. V gave up 4 bases and J gave up 1 base, with 11 bases separating them. The CDR3 has 14 amino acids. From germline, CDR1 is SGDLS and CDR2 YYNGEE. The CDR3 loop is CASSPGSANTEAFF. The CDR3 DNA is TGTGCCAGCAGCCCTGGTAGCGCGAACACTGAAGCTTTCTTT.

A few counts support this clone. V is TRBV7-9 and J is TRBJ1-1; no firm D call. With 5 bases removed from V and 3 bases from J, the gap between germline ends came to 10 bases. Germline V gene sequence: CDR1 SEHNR, CDR2 FQNEAQ (reference sequence). This CDR3 has 13 residues. CDR3 region: CASSRHRDTEAFF. The CDR3 nucleotides read TGTGCCAGCAGCCGTCATAGAGACACTGAAGCTTTCTTT.

V usage is TRBV9 and J usage is TRBJ1-2, with TRBD1 matching over 8 bases. Germline CDR1 SGDLS, CDR2 YYNGEE. This CDR3 contains 13 residues. V gave up 7 bases and J gave up 2 bases; unmatched junction bases: 4. The CDR3 coding sequence is TGTGCCAGCGGAGACAGGGGAAACTATGGCTACACCTTC. It encodes CASGDRGNYGYTF. The full variable domain, its missing parts supplied by reference TRBV9 and TRBJ1-2, is DSGVTQTPKHLITATGQRVTLRCSPRSGDLSVYWYQQSLDQGLQFLIQYYNGEERAKGNILERFSAQQFPDLHSELNLSSLELGDSALYFCASGDRGNYGYTFGSGTRLTVV.

The chain recombines TRBV6-6 with TRBJ2-1; D is possibly TRBD1 (6 bases). Germline assignment: CDR1 MNHNY and CDR2 SVGAGI (reference sequence). This CDR3 contains 16 residues. Trimming removed 2 bases at V and 6 bases at J, with 17 bases between. Here the CDR3 reads CASSYEGRGFPNEQFF. The CDR3 DNA sequence: TGTGCCAGCAGTTACGAGGGCAGGGGATTCCCCAATGAGCAGTTCTTC.

The chain has TRBV7-9 and TRBJ2-7; tentatively, D is TRBD1 (6 bases). Trimming stripped 5 bases from V and 3 bases from J, with 8 bases between. Germline loops: CDR1 SEHNR, CDR2 FQNEAQ (reference sequence). CDR3 length: 12 residues. CDR3 sequence: CASSLRGYEQYF. CDR3 DNA: TGTGCCAGCAGCCTCAGGGGCTACGAGCAGTACTTC.

V usage is TRBV28 and J usage is TRBJ2-7, with a weak D call TRBD1 (7 bases). Germline V gene data show CDR1 as MDHEN and CDR2 as SYDVKM. The CDR3 totals 14 residues. V dropped 6 bases and J dropped 6 bases, with 18 bases sitting between them. The DNA of the CDR3 is TGTGCCAGCAGCCCCCAGGGGGGCCTGCGCGAGCAGTACTTC. Its protein is CASSPQGGLREQYF.

Comments on this clone: An end of the junction does not agree with germline; a read error may underlie this. The J gene is TRBJ1-1, the V gene TRBV30, with D hard to call. The germline gives CDR1 GTSNPN, CDR2 SVGIG (reference sequence). The CDR3 runs to 13 residues. CDR3 in DNA: TGTGCCCGGAGGGCCGGGTTCAACACTGAAGCTTTCTTT. Translation gives CARRAGFNTEAFF.